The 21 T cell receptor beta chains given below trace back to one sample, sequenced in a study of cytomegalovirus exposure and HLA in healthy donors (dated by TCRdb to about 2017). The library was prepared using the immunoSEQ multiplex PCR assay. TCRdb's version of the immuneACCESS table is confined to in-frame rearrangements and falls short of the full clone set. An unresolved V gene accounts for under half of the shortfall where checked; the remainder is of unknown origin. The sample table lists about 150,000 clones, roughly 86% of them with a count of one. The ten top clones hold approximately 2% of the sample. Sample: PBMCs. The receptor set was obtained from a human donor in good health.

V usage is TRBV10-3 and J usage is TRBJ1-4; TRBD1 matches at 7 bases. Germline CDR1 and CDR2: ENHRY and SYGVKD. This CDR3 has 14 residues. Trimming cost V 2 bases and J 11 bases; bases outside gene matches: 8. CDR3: CAISEPGQATKLFF. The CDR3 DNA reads TGTGCCATCAGTGAGCCCGGACAGGCGACCAAACTGTTTTTT.

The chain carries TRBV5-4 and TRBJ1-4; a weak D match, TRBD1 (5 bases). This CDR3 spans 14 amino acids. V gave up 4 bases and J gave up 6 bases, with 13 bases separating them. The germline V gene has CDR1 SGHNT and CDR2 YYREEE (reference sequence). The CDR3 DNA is TGTGCCAGCAGCCGGGAGGGGTTAGATGAAAAACTGTTTTTT. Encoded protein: CASSREGLDEKLFF.

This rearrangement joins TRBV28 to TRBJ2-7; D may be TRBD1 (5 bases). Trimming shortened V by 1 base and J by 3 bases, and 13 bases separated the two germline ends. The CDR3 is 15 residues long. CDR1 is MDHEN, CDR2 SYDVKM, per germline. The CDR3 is CASSLFQGTVYEQYF. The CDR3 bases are TGTGCCAGCAGTTTATTTCAGGGTACAGTCTACGAGCAGTACTTC.

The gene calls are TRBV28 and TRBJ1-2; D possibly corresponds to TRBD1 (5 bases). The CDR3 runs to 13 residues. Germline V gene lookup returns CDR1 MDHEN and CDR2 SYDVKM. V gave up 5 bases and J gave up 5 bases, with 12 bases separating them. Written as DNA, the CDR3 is TGTGCCAGCAGTGCCCGGACACCTTATGGCTACACCTTC. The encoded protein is CASSARTPYGYTF.

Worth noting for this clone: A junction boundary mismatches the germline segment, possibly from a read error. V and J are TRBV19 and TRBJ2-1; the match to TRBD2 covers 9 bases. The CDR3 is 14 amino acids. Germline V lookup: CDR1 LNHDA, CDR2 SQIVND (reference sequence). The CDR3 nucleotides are TGTGCGAGTAGAAGCGGGGGGCACAACAATGAGCAGTTCTTC. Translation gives CASRSGGHNNEQFF.

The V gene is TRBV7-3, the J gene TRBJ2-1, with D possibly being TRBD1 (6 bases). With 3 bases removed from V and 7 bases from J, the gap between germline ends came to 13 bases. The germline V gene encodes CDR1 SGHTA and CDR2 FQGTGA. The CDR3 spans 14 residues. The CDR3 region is CASSFMGAMNEQFF. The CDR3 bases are TGTGCCAGCAGCTTTATGGGGGCCATGAATGAGCAGTTCTTC.

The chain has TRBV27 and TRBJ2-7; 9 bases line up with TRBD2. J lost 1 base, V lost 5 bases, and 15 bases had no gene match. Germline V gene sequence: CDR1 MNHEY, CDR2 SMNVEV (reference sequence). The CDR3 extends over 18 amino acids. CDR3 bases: TGTGCCAGCAGTCCGAAGGGACTAGCAGGCCTAGGGTCCTACGAGCAGTACTTC. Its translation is CASSPKGLAGLGSYEQYF.

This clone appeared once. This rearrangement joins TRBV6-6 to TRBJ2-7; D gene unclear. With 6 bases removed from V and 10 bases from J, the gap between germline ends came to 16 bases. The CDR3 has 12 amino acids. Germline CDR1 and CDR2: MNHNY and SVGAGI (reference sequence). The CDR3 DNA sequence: TGTGCCAGCAGCCGAATCGGCGAGGTACAGTACTTC. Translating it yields CASSRIGEVQYF.

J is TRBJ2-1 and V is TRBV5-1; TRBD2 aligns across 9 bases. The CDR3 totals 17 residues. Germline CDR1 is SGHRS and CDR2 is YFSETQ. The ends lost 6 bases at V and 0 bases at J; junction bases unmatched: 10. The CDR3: CASTFQGSGSSYNEQFF. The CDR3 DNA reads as TGCGCCAGCACTTTCCAGGGTAGCGGGAGCTCCTACAATGAGCAGTTCTTC.

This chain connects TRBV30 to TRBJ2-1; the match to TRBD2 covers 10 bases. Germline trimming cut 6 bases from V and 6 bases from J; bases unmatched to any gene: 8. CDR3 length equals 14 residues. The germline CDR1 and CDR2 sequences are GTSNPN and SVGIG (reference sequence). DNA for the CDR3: TGTGCCTGTATTAAGCGGGAGGGCCTCAATGAGCAGTTCTTC. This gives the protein CACIKREGLNEQFF.

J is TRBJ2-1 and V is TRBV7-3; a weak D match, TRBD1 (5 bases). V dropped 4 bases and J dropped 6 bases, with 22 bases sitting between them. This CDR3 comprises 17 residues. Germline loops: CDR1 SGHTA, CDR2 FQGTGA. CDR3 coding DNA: TGTGCCAGCAGCTCCCAACCCTCGTCAGGGATGGGCAATGAGCAGTTCTTC. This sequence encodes CASSSQPSSGMGNEQFF.

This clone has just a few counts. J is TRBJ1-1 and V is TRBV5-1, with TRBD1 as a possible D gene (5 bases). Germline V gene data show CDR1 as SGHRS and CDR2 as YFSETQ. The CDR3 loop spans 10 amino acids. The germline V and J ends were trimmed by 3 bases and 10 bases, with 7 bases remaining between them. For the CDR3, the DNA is TGCGCCAGCAGCTCCCAGGGAGCTTTCTTT. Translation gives CASSSQGAFF.

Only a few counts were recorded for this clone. CDR3 sequence reads: CASSLASRGGHTEAFF. CDR3 nucleotides: TGCGCCAGCAGCTTGGCCTCCCGAGGTGGCCACACTGAAGCTTTCTTT. The chain links TRBV5-1 to TRBJ1-1, with D unresolved. The V gene lost 0 bases and the J gene lost 3 bases, with 15 bases spanning the gap. Germline V gives CDR1 SGHRS, CDR2 YFSETQ. The CDR3 spans 16 residues.

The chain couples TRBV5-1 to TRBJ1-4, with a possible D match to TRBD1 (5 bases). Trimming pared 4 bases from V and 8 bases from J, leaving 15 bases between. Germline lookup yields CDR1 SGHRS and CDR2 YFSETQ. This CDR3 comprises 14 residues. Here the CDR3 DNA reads TGCGCCAGCAGCCCCGGGGCGGGGGACGAAAAACTGTTTTTT. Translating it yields CASSPGAGDEKLFF.

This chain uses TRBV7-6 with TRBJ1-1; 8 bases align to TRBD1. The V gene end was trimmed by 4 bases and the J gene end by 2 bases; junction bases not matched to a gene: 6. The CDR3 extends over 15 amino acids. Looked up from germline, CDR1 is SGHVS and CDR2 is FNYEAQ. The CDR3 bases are TGTGCCAGCAGCTGGACAGGGTTACTCAACACTGAAGCTTTCTTT. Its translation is CASSWTGLLNTEAFF.

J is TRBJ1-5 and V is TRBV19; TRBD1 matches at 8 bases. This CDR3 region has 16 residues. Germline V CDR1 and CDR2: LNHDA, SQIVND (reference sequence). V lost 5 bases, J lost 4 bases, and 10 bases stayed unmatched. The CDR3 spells CASSGIQGAWNQPQHF. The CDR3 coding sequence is TGTGCCAGTAGTGGGATCCAGGGGGCGTGGAATCAGCCCCAGCATTTT.

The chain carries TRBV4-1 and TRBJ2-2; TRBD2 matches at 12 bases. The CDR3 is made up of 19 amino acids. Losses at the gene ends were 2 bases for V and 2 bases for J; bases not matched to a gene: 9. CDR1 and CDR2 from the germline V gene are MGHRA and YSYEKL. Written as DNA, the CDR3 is TGCGCCAGCAGCCAAAGACGAGATGGACTAGCGGGAAACACCGGGGAGCTGTTTTTT. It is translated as CASSQRRDGLAGNTGELFF.

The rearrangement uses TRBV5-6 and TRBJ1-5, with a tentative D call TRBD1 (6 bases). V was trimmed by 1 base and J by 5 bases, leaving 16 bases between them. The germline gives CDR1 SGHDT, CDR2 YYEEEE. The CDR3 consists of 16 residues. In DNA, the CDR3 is TGTGCCAGCAGCTTGTGGGAGAGACAGGATTATCAGCCCCAGCATTTT. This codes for CASSLWERQDYQPQHF.

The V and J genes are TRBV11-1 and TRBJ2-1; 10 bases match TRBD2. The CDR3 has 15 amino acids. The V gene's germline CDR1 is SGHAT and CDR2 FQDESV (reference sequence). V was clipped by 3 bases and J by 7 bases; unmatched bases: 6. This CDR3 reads CASSLVTSGSNEQFF. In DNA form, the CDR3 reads TGTGCCAGCAGCTTGGTGACTAGCGGGTCTAATGAGCAGTTCTTC.

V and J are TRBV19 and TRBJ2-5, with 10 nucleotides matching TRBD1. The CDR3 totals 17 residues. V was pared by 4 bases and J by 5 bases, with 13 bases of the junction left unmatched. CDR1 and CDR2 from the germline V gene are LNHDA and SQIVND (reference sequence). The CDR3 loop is CASSTPDRGLLSETQYF. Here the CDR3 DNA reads TGTGCCAGTAGTACCCCGGACAGGGGGTTGTTATCGGAGACCCAGTACTTC.

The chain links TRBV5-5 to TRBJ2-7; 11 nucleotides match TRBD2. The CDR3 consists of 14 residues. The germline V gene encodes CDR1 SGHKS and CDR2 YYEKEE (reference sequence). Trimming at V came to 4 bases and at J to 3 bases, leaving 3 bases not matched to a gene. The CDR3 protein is CASSRGLAVYEQYF. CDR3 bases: TGTGCCAGCAGCCGGGGACTAGCGGTCTACGAGCAGTACTTC. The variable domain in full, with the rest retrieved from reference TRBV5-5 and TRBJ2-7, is DAGVTQSPTHLIKTRGQQVTLRCSPISGHKSVSWYQQVLGQGPQFIFQYYEKEERGRGNFPDRFSARQFPNYSSELNVNALLLGDSALYLCASSRGLAVYEQYFGPGTRLTVT.